The following is a TCR beta chain sequence with its context. These data belong to a study of blood T cell repertoires in COVID-19. Source study methods: Scientists estimated how many nucleated cells there were by amplifying reference gene primers. Data came from immunoSEQ multiplex PCR; TCRdb stores just in-frame clones and leaves some out. The DNA gave D and trimming, while V, J and clone size come from that table. The profile covers about 220,000 clones, with 75% to 85% appearing a single time and about 2.5% taken by the ten largest. This CDR3 has 13 amino acids. The ends lost 5 bases at V and 3 bases at J; junction bases unmatched: 4. CDR1 and CDR2 (germline): SGHKS, YYEKEE (reference sequence).

The chain has TRBV5-5 and TRBJ2-7, with 8 nucleotides matching TRBD1. The sequence derives from a woman aged 70-85 years with COVID-19, enrolled during active disease. The sequencing input was peripheral blood. CDR3 residues: CASSIQGGYEQYF. CDR3 DNA: TGTGCCAGCAGTATACAGGGGGGCTACGAGCAGTACTTC.